These T cell receptor beta chains were read from a single sample in a study of beta chain features in type 1 diabetes. Assay: immunoSEQ multiplex PCR; the TCRdb copy retains only in-frame clones and omits some. The table has about 710,000 clones, over 13% seen once. Sequencing was carried out using naive CD4+ T cells from blood. These receptors all stem from a man younger than 35 with type 1 diabetes. Each CDR3 is given without its conserved first and last residue. The order of the fields is clone size, D gene, J gene, V gene, CDR3 protein. The D gene is left open where the match is weak. Rows give clone size only sometimes, using once, few, many, or a class for an expanded clone.

clone_size: few; d_call: .; j_call: TRBJ2-3; v_call: TRBV2; cdr3_aa: ASSALLATDTQY
clone_size: .; d_call: .; j_call: TRBJ2-3; v_call: TRBV10-3; cdr3_aa: AIKGQRTDTQY
clone_size: few; d_call: .; j_call: TRBJ2-7; v_call: TRBV7-9; cdr3_aa: ASSKDRKYEQY
clone_size: .; d_call: TRBD2; j_call: TRBJ2-5; v_call: TRBV30; cdr3_aa: ALYGGRAGETQY
clone_size: .; d_call: .; j_call: TRBJ1-2; v_call: TRBV6-5; cdr3_aa: ASNANYGYT
clone_size: .; d_call: .; j_call: TRBJ1-1; v_call: TRBV11-3; cdr3_aa: ASSPRGETEAF
clone_size: few; d_call: .; j_call: TRBJ1-2; v_call: TRBV25-1; cdr3_aa: ASSDFGNGPYGYT
clone_size: few; d_call: .; j_call: TRBJ2-6; v_call: TRBV14; cdr3_aa: ASSQEGGTGANVLT
clone_size: .; d_call: TRBD2; j_call: TRBJ2-3; v_call: TRBV18; cdr3_aa: ASSPRTSGTPLTDTQY
clone_size: few; d_call: .; j_call: TRBJ2-6; v_call: TRBV5-1; cdr3_aa: ASSDQGTLSGANVLT
clone_size: .; d_call: .; j_call: TRBJ1-2; v_call: TRBV6-1; cdr3_aa: ASSSGVYGYT
clone_size: few; d_call: .; j_call: TRBJ2-3; v_call: TRBV7-9; cdr3_aa: ASSFGLSTDTQY
clone_size: .; d_call: .; j_call: TRBJ1-3; v_call: TRBV4-3; cdr3_aa: ASSQDRINSGNTIY